This T cell receptor beta chain was sequenced during a study of blood T cell repertoires in COVID-19 (dated by TCRdb to about 2020). Regarding the study in general: The collaborator samples originated in the United States, Italy and Spain and spanned the acute and convalescent phases of COVID-19. The prospective study material was composed of cDNA or gDNA derived from T cells, B-cell-depleted T cells, or PBMCs. Deeply sampled blood TCRbeta repertoires from subjects exposed to, actively infected with, or recovered from COVID-19 were included in the dataset. The repertoires were released in a freely available public database intended as a resource for research on the immune response to SARS-CoV-2. Samples came from the ongoing ImmuneRACE study (first 160 participants) plus 1,254 subjects from 6 global collaborators. The sample metadata nearly always contained a de-identified subject ID, COVID-19 status, age in years and sex. Where available, HLA class I and class II types were taken from metadata supplied by the sample provider and were not determined by assay-based typing.

General conclusions and limits of the study: How much clinical and demographic metadata was included differed by source and by participant, and the metadata was provided uncurated.

Collaborating institutions collected whole blood in K2EDTA tubes following their own protocols. For TCRbeta analysis, collaborators shipped samples in one of three forms: frozen whole blood, isolated PBMCs, or DNA extracted from either of those sample types. To note about this clone: What this receptor recognizes is not known. No much larger clonotype is one base removed from it; base qualities were not supplied.

CDR1 and CDR2, looked up from the germline V gene, are MNHEY and SVGEGT. The CDR3 contains 14 residues, cysteine and phenylalanine counted. The retained sequence is limited to the CDR3, 42 bases, with the frame set at the first base. The V and J ends are trimmed by 3 bases and 1 base, leaving 9 bases between them. TCRbeta CDR3 regions were amplified from genomic DNA by means of the immunoSEQ Assay, a bias-controlled multiplex PCR. From the authors' description of their analysis: Nucleated cell counts per sample were estimated from amplification of reference gene primers within the assay. To quantify the absolute abundance of each unique TCRbeta CDR3 rearrangement, sequence reads were collapsed and filtered. For each sample, productive Simpson clonality was calculated as the square root of Simpson's diversity index across productive rearrangements. Held by TCRdb, this immuneACCESS table contains in-frame sequences only and omits some clones. Under half of the omission traces to an unresolved V gene where checked; the cause of the rest is unknown. V and J calls and clone size are those listed in that table; D and trimming were worked out from the DNA. Here the sample has over 100,000 clones; 60% to 85% occur a single time. The ten biggest clones cover approximately 4.2% of the sample.

The chain is encoded by TRBV6-2 or TRBV6-3 joined to TRBJ1-2; the D gene lacks a confident call. Material for sequencing was peripheral blood. The source is a human donor in a cohort sampled during active or convalescent COVID-19. The DNA reads as follows: TGTGCCAGCAGTTATCTGGGAGTTAACTATGGCTACACCTTC. It is translated as CASSYLGVNYGYTF.